The next 9 T cell receptor beta chains were all read from a single sample in a study of cytomegalovirus exposure and HLA in healthy donors. 60 Vbeta and 13 Jbeta primers were used in PCR. Method: immunoSEQ multiplex PCR; TCRdb's copy keeps in-frame clones and lacks some. The table shows around 200,000 clones, with approximately 80% occurring only once. Sequencing was performed on PBMCs. These receptors all come from a girl aged 5 to 17 in good health and CMV-seronegative.

The chain links TRBV29-1 to TRBJ2-1; no clear D gene. The CDR3 has 14 amino acids. Trimming took off 4 bases at V and 0 bases at J, with 10 bases between the two ends. Per germline, CDR1 SQVTM and CDR2 ANQGSEA. The CDR3 spells CSVGAGSSYNEQFF. CDR3 nucleotides: TGCAGCGTTGGAGCAGGTTCCTCCTACAATGAGCAGTTCTTC.

The chain is built from TRBV4-3 and TRBJ1-6; maybe TRBD1 (5 bases). V was cut by 4 bases and J by 0 bases, with 16 bases left in between. The CDR3 extends over 18 amino acids. Per germline, CDR1 LGHNA and CDR2 YSLEER. CDR3: CASSPKRLGGSYNSPLHF. The CDR3 DNA reads as TGCGCCAGCAGCCCTAAAAGGCTCGGGGGCTCCTATAATTCACCCCTCCACTTT.

The chain uses TRBV5-4 and TRBJ1-1; 11 positions match TRBD1. From germline, CDR1 is SGHNT and CDR2 YYREEE (reference sequence). J was trimmed by 6 bases and V by 5 bases; bases with no gene match: 9. This CDR3 spans 15 amino acids. The CDR3 loop reads CASSISGTGGSEAFF. CDR3 coding DNA: TGTGCCAGCAGTATCTCCGGGACAGGGGGATCTGAAGCTTTCTTT.

The chain links TRBV5-6 to TRBJ1-2, with a possible D match to TRBD1 (6 bases). Germline CDR1 reads SGHDT; CDR2 reads YYEEEE. V lost 1 base, J lost 2 bases, and 12 bases lay in between. The CDR3 contains 15 residues. CDR3 coding DNA: TGTGCCAGCAGCTTGCGGGACACGGGGAACTATGGCTACACCTTC. Its translation is CASSLRDTGNYGYTF.

The chain joins TRBV6-1 to TRBJ1-5, with 7 positions matching TRBD1. CDR3 length: 14 amino acids. Unmatched junction bases numbered 5, after V lost 3 bases and J lost 6 bases. Germline CDR1 is MNHNS and CDR2 is SASEGT. CDR3 DNA: TGTGCCAGCAGTGATACAGGGGAGATTCAGCCCCAGCATTTT. Translated: CASSDTGEIQPQHF.

This rearrangement joins TRBV29-1 to TRBJ2-2; 7 bases are a match to TRBD1. Germline V gene data show CDR1 as SQVTM and CDR2 as ANQGSEA. V dropped 7 bases and J dropped 1; count of bases not matched to a gene: 3. The CDR3 is made up of 13 amino acids. The CDR3, as DNA: TGCAGCGGGGACAGCCAGAACACCGGGGAGCTGTTTTTT. Translated, it gives CSGDSQNTGELFF.

This chain connects TRBV10-3 to TRBJ2-7, with 7 bases that match TRBD1. This CDR3 spans 17 amino acids. V lost 3 bases, J lost 2 bases, and 13 bases stayed unmatched. Germline CDR1 reads ENHRY; CDR2 reads SYGVKD. In DNA, the CDR3 is TGTGCCATCAGTGACCCGAACAGGGGCTCCTTCACCTACGAGCAGTACTTC. Amino acids: CAISDPNRGSFTYEQYF.

This rearrangement joins TRBV7-2 to TRBJ1-6; 7 bases are a match to TRBD1. Germline V lookup: CDR1 SGHTA, CDR2 FQGNSA. Trimming cost V 3 bases and J 9 bases; bases outside gene matches: 5. The CDR3 runs to 14 residues. The CDR3 coding sequence is TGTGCCAGCAGCTTCAACAGGGGACCTTCACCCCTCCACTTT. Translating it yields CASSFNRGPSPLHF.

The CDR3 loop reads CASSLFSSGRGKETQYF. The CDR3, as DNA: TGCGCCAGCAGCTTGTTTAGTAGCGGGAGAGGTAAAGAGACCCAGTACTTC. The chain has TRBV5-1 and TRBJ2-5; 9 nucleotides align to TRBD2. Germline CDR1 SGHRS, CDR2 YFSETQ. This CDR3 comprises 17 residues. After removal of 1 base from V and 3 bases from J, the junction contained 10 bases not matched to a gene.